A selection of T cell receptor beta chains follows, all from one sample in a study of T cell responses to AZD1222 COVID-19 vaccine. Here immunoSEQ multiplex PCR was the method, and the copy in TCRdb shows in-frame clones only, minus some. This sample has approximately 110,000 clones; about 85% occur once, and the top ten carry 5% to 7%. The specimen comprised peripheral blood, sampled on day 0 of AZD1222 vaccination. The receptors were gathered from an adult in good health. Each CDR3 is given with its conserved first and last residue. The order of the fields is V gene, D gene, CDR3 length, clone size, J gene, CDR3 protein, CDR3 DNA. The D gene is left open where the match is weak. The listing skips clone size in some rows; elsewhere it reads once, few, many or a size class.

V: TRBV18
D: TRBD1
length: 16
size: -
J: TRBJ2-2
CDR3: CASSLETGRSTGELFF
DNA: TGTGCCAGCTCACTAGAGACAGGGAGAAGCACCGGGGAGCTGTTTTTT

V: TRBV28
D: -
length: 13
size: -
J: TRBJ1-2
CDR3: CASSDGPRGGYTF
DNA: TGTGCCAGCAGTGACGGGCCTAGGGGAGGCTACACCTTC

V: TRBV6-5
D: -
length: 13
size: once
J: TRBJ2-7
CDR3: CASSLIGLYEQYF
DNA: TGTGCCAGCAGTCTCATCGGCCTCTACGAGCAGTACTTC

V: TRBV7-2
D: -
length: 12
size: -
J: TRBJ1-2
CDR3: CASSQTGGGYTF
DNA: TGTGCCAGCAGCCAGACAGGAGGTGGCTACACCTTC

V: TRBV7-3
D: -
length: 12
size: -
J: TRBJ2-3
CDR3: CASAAEGDTQYF
DNA: TGTGCCAGCGCAGCCGAAGGTGATACGCAGTATTTT

V: TRBV6-5
D: -
length: 15
size: once
J: TRBJ2-1
CDR3: CASSYSPGPVNEQFF
DNA: TGTGCCAGCAGTTATTCCCCGGGACCCGTAAATGAGCAGTTCTTC

V: TRBV2
D: TRBD1
length: 15
size: once
J: TRBJ2-4
CDR3: CASKGQELAKNIQYF
DNA: TGTGCCAGCAAGGGACAGGAGCTAGCCAAAAACATTCAGTACTTC

V: TRBV5-4
D: -
length: 12
size: -
J: TRBJ2-7
CDR3: CASSLTTDEQYF
DNA: TGTGCCAGCAGCCTTACGACCGACGAGCAGTACTTC

V: TRBV28
D: TRBD2
length: 16
size: -
J: TRBJ2-3
CDR3: CASSSPAGGLGDTQYF
DNA: TGTGCCAGCAGTTCCCCCGCGGGGGGGCTGGGAGATACGCAGTATTTT

V: TRBV7-2
D: -
length: 13
size: -
J: TRBJ2-3
CDR3: CASSPAEGDTQYF
DNA: TGTGCCAGCAGCCCGGCGGAAGGGGATACGCAGTATTTT

V: TRBV19
D: -
length: 13
size: -
J: TRBJ2-3
CDR3: CASTSGRTVTQYF
DNA: TGTGCCAGTACCTCTGGCCGGACAGTGACGCAGTATTTT

V: TRBV5-5
D: -
length: 16
size: -
J: TRBJ2-7
CDR3: CASSSGQVVSRNEQYF
DNA: TGTGCCAGCAGCTCCGGCCAGGTCGTAAGTCGAAACGAGCAGTACTTC

V: TRBV18
D: -
length: 13
size: -
J: TRBJ1-1
CDR3: CASSLNRDTEAFF
DNA: TGTGCCAGCTCACTAAACAGGGACACTGAAGCTTTCTTT

V: TRBV19
D: TRBD1
length: 13
size: -
J: TRBJ2-7
CDR3: CASSAGPDRAKYF
DNA: TGTGCCAGTAGTGCCGGCCCCGACAGGGCGAAGTACTTC

V: TRBV10-1
D: -
length: 11
size: few
J: TRBJ1-2
CDR3: CASRNRSGYTF
DNA: TGCGCCAGCAGGAACCGTAGTGGCTACACCTTC

V: TRBV7-3
D: -
length: 13
size: -
J: TRBJ1-2
CDR3: CASSSKDGYGYTF
DNA: TGTGCCAGCAGCTCCAAAGACGGGTATGGCTACACCTTC

V: TRBV9
D: -
length: 14
size: few
J: TRBJ1-1
CDR3: CASSATDRNTEAFF
DNA: TGTGCCAGCAGCGCCACCGACAGGAACACTGAAGCTTTCTTT

V: TRBV6-5
D: TRBD1
length: 13
size: once
J: TRBJ2-7
CDR3: CASSGTGDYEQYF
DNA: TGTGCCAGCTCCGGGACAGGGGACTACGAGCAGTACTTC

V: TRBV5-6
D: -
length: 12
size: -
J: TRBJ2-1
CDR3: CASSWQESEQFF
DNA: TGTGCCAGCAGCTGGCAGGAAAGTGAGCAGTTCTTC

V: TRBV14
D: -
length: 14
size: few
J: TRBJ2-5
CDR3: CASSQDRAGETQYF
DNA: TGTGCCAGCAGCCAAGACAGGGCAGGCGAGACCCAGTACTTC

V: TRBV19
D: -
length: 14
size: once
J: TRBJ2-1
CDR3: CATGVPGSYNEQFF
DNA: TGTGCCACCGGAGTGCCTGGCTCCTACAATGAGCAGTTCTTC

V: TRBV7-9
D: -
length: 15
size: -
J: TRBJ1-2
CDR3: CASSPGPQGGYGYTF
DNA: TGTGCCAGCAGCCCCGGTCCGCAGGGCGGCTATGGCTACACCTTC